These 23 T cell receptor beta chains came from one sample sequenced in a study of blood T cell repertoires in COVID-19 (TCRdb year 2020). The library relied on the immunoSEQ multiplex PCR assay. Here the immuneACCESS table is served through TCRdb, limited to in-frame sequences with V and J called. Missing clones are a known gap in these copies; in checked studies unresolved V genes cover under half, and the rest lacks a known reason. The sample contains over 150,000 clones, around 83% of them found a single time. Approximately 1% of the sample is taken by the ten largest. Sequenced material: peripheral blood. The receptors here all came from a man aged 35 to 55 with acute or convalescent COVID-19.

The chain is built from TRBV7-8 and TRBJ2-4; a weak D match, TRBD1 (6 bases). CDR1 SGHVS and CDR2 FQNEAQ come from the germline V gene. V lost 6 bases and J lost 7, with 28 bases in between. The CDR3 loop spans 18 amino acids. Written as DNA, the CDR3 is TGTGCCAGCAGTCCGAAGCCGGGTGCCAGACTCCAGGGGAACATTCAGTACTTC. This gives the protein CASSPKPGARLQGNIQYF.

The sample holds one count of this clone. The V gene is TRBV6-5, the J gene TRBJ2-3; TRBD2 might be the D (6 bases). The germline CDR1 and CDR2 sequences are MNHEY and SVGAGI. CDR3 length: 15 residues. The V and J ends lost 6 bases and 5 bases respectively, with 18 bases between them. CDR3 amino acids: CASRGGRVGEDTQYF. The CDR3 DNA reads as TGTGCCAGCAGGGGAGGCAGGGTAGGAGAAGATACGCAGTATTTT.

This clone was seen only once. The rearrangement uses TRBV4-3 and TRBJ1-2; 9 nucleotides match TRBD1. Germline V gene sequence: CDR1 LGHNA, CDR2 YSLEER. The CDR3 has 15 residues. The ends lost 5 bases at V and 1 base at J; junction bases unmatched: 5. The CDR3: CASSGQGKGNYGYTF. CDR3 coding DNA: TGCGCCAGCAGCGGACAGGGGAAGGGTAACTATGGCTACACCTTC.

This clone showed up just a few times. The chain combines TRBV6-5 with TRBJ1-1; TRBD1 aligns across 7 bases. The V gene's germline CDR1 is MNHEY and CDR2 SVGAGI. Germline trimming cut 6 bases from V and 1 base from J; bases unmatched to any gene: 2. This CDR3 comprises 13 residues. CDR3 nucleotides: TGTGCCAGCAGCCGGACAGGGAACACTGAAGCTTTCTTT. This encodes CASSRTGNTEAFF.

This rearrangement joins TRBV6-5 to TRBJ1-5, with TRBD1 identical over 7 bases. The CDR3 length is 15 residues. V was pared by 4 bases and J by 2 bases, with 5 bases of the junction left unmatched. Germline-derived CDR1 and CDR2 are MNHEY and SVGAGI. CDR3 residues: CASSSTGIGNQPQHF. CDR3 coding DNA: TGTGCCAGCAGTTCGACAGGGATAGGCAATCAGCCCCAGCATTTT.

The rearrangement joins TRBV6-2 or TRBV6-3 to TRBJ1-5, with no clear D. Germline loops: CDR1 MNHEY, CDR2 SVGEGT. Trimming cost V 2 bases and J 2 bases, with 10 bases left between them. The CDR3 contains 15 residues. The CDR3, as DNA: TGTGCCAGCAGTTACCCCGGTAGCGGCAATCAGCCCCAGCATTTT. It translates to CASSYPGSGNQPQHF.

The chain has TRBV6-5 and TRBJ2-7; D may be TRBD2 (6 bases). CDR3 length equals 13 residues. Trimming shortened V by 7 bases and J by 3 bases, and 13 bases separated the two germline ends. CDR1 is MNHEY, CDR2 SVGAGI, per germline. CDR3 bases: TGTGCCAGCACCTTCGGAGGGAACTACGAGCAGTACTTC. Residues: CASTFGGNYEQYF.

This chain connects TRBV27 to TRBJ2-3; D possibly corresponds to TRBD2 (6 bases). The CDR3 sequence is 15 residues long. V was clipped by 5 bases and J by 3 bases, with 15 bases between them. The germline V gene encodes CDR1 MNHEY and CDR2 SMNVEV (reference sequence). CDR3 sequence reads: CASSPDGSNTDTQYF. CDR3 coding DNA: TGTGCCAGCAGTCCTGACGGGAGCAATACAGATACGCAGTATTTT.

The chain employs TRBV4-2 and TRBJ2-2; 10 nucleotides line up with TRBD2. V was clipped by 11 bases and J by 5 bases; unmatched bases: 8. This CDR3 is 14 amino acids long. Germline loops: CDR1 LGHNA, CDR2 YNFKEQ. The CDR3 nucleotides read TGTGCCTCGGGGACTAGCGAAAAGACCGGGGAGCTGTTTTTT. The encoded protein is CASGTSEKTGELFF.

The chain joins TRBV11-1 to TRBJ2-5, with 9 bases identical to TRBD1. The CDR3 totals 16 residues. Germline-derived CDR1 and CDR2 are SGHAT and FQDESV (reference sequence). Losses at the gene ends were 2 bases for V and 4 bases for J; bases not matched to a gene: 8. CDR3 sequence (DNA): TGTGCCAGCAGCTTATTCTCCGGGACAGGGATAGAGACCCAGTACTTC. Translated: CASSLFSGTGIETQYF.

The sample holds one count of this clone. The genes are TRBV6-2 or TRBV6-3 and TRBJ2-1; TRBD1 matches at 7 bases. Germline V gene sequence: CDR1 MNHEY, CDR2 SVGEGT. J was trimmed by 8 bases and V by 2 bases; bases with no gene match: 9. The CDR3 consists of 15 residues. CDR3 DNA sequence: TGTGCCAGCAGTTACCGGGACAGTGGAGGAGATGAGCAGTTCTTC. Its translation: CASSYRDSGGDEQFF.

V is TRBV3-1 (or the pseudogene TRBV3-2) and J is TRBJ2-2; D may be TRBD2 (6 bases). Germline V gives CDR1 LGHDT, CDR2 YNNKEL (reference sequence). The CDR3 totals 14 residues. V was trimmed by 4 bases and J by 2 bases, leaving 8 bases between them. The CDR3 DNA sequence: TGTGCCAGCAGCCGGGACTTCAACACCGGGGAGCTGTTTTTT. Translation: CASSRDFNTGELFF.

This clone was recorded a few times. This sequence joins TRBV7-2 and TRBJ1-5, with TRBD1 matching over 7 bases. Trimming cost V 5 bases and J 9 bases; bases outside gene matches: 16. Per the germline V gene, CDR1 is SGHTA and CDR2 is FQGNSA. This CDR3 region has 16 residues. CDR3 coding DNA: TGTGCCAGCAGCCCAGCCTTGGGGGCAGGGGGATGGCCCCAGCATTTT. Its protein product is CASSPALGAGGWPQHF. Full variable domain (missing parts from reference TRBV7-2 and TRBJ1-5): GAGVSQSPSNKVTEKGKDVELRCDPISGHTALYWYRQSLGQGLEFLIYFQGNSAPDKSGLPSDRFSAERTGGSVSTLTIQRTQQEDSAVYLCASSPALGAGGWPQHFGDGTRLSIL.

This chain uses TRBV18 with TRBJ1-4, with TRBD1 matching 8 bases. V dropped 4 bases and J dropped 0; count of bases not matched to a gene: 4. CDR1 and CDR2 from the germline V gene are KGHSH and LQKENI. CDR3 length: 16 residues. As DNA, the CDR3 is TGTGCCAGCTCACGGACAGGGATCGCAACTAATGAAAAACTGTTTTTT. It encodes CASSRTGIATNEKLFF.

CDR3 nucleotides: TGTGCCAGCAGCTTAGCCTTTACTAGCGTCCGGGCCAAAAACATTCAGTACTTC. This encodes CASSLAFTSVRAKNIQYF. This rearrangement joins TRBV7-8 to TRBJ2-4; TRBD2 matches at 7 bases. The CDR3 is 18 amino acids. Germline trimming cut 0 bases from V and 1 base from J; bases unmatched to any gene: 9. Looked up from germline, CDR1 is SGHVS and CDR2 is FQNEAQ.

J is TRBJ2-2 and V is TRBV5-6; D unclear. Trimming stripped 2 bases from V and 6 bases from J, with 14 bases between. In germline, CDR1 is SGHDT, CDR2 YYEEEE. The CDR3 runs to 15 residues. The CDR3 nucleotides read TGTGCCAGCAGCTTTTTACCCAGGATGGCCGGGGAGCTGTTTTTT. It codes for CASSFLPRMAGELFF.

The chain is built from TRBV10-3 and TRBJ1-1; D call uncertain. The V and J ends lost 4 bases and 3 bases respectively, with 9 bases between them. The length of the CDR3 is 13 residues. The germline V gene encodes CDR1 ENHRY and CDR2 SYGVKD. The CDR3: CAISGRNYTEAFF. The CDR3 nucleotides are TGTGCCATCAGTGGGCGGAACTACACTGAAGCTTTCTTT.

V is TRBV5-1 and J is TRBJ1-2; D is perhaps TRBD1 (6 bases). V lost 3 bases and J 4 bases, leaving 16 bases between the germline ends. Germline values: CDR1 SGHRS, CDR2 YFSETQ. The CDR3 has 15 amino acids. The CDR3 nucleotides read TGCGCCAGCAGCTCAGCAGGGGATCCTGGCTATGGCTACACCTTC. Encoded protein: CASSSAGDPGYGYTF.

The chain recombines TRBV6-2 or TRBV6-3 with TRBJ2-3, with 8 bases lining up with TRBD2. Germline assignment: CDR1 MNHEY and CDR2 SVGEGT. The J segment lost 5 bases and the V segment lost 0 bases, leaving 7 bases of the junction unmatched. This CDR3 is 16 amino acids long. CDR3 loop: CASSYSPAGAGDTQYF. CDR3 in DNA: TGTGCCAGCAGTTACTCGCCAGCGGGAGCGGGAGATACGCAGTATTTT.

CDR3 amino acids: CASAMGGSDTQYF. CDR3 bases: TGCGCCAGCGCTATGGGGGGGTCAGATACGCAGTATTTT. J is TRBJ2-3 and V is TRBV5-1, with 7 bases aligning to TRBD2. In germline, CDR1 is SGHRS, CDR2 YFSETQ. V was pared by 7 bases and J by 4 bases, with 6 bases of the junction left unmatched. This CDR3 comprises 13 residues.

This clone was seen just once. V is TRBV19 and J is TRBJ2-1; D call uncertain. The CDR3 covers 14 residues. Deletions cut 6 bases from V and 7 bases from J, with 16 bases between. The germline V gene encodes CDR1 LNHDA and CDR2 SQIVND (reference sequence). The DNA for the CDR3 is TGTGCCAGTAGAGGCCTGGCGGAGAGGAATGAGCAGTTCTTC. Translating gives CASRGLAERNEQFF.

CDR3 sequence reads: CASSYPTGTYEQYF. The DNA for the CDR3 is TGTGCCAGCAGTTACCCGACAGGAACCTACGAGCAGTACTTC. This chain links TRBV6-6 with TRBJ2-7; a possible D gene is TRBD1 (6 bases). The CDR3 runs to 14 residues. Germline CDR1 reads MNHNY; CDR2 reads SVGAGI (reference sequence). V lost 2 bases to trimming and J lost 2 bases, with 10 bases between them.

The chain joins TRBV5-1 to TRBJ2-4, with 7 bases matching TRBD1. Germline values: CDR1 SGHRS, CDR2 YFSETQ. With 5 bases clipped from V and 8 bases from J, the junction kept 10 bases outside the gene matches. CDR3 size: 14 residues. This CDR3 reads CASSSSPTGDIQYF. Written as DNA, the CDR3 is TGCGCCAGCAGTTCCTCACCAACAGGGGACATTCAGTACTTC.